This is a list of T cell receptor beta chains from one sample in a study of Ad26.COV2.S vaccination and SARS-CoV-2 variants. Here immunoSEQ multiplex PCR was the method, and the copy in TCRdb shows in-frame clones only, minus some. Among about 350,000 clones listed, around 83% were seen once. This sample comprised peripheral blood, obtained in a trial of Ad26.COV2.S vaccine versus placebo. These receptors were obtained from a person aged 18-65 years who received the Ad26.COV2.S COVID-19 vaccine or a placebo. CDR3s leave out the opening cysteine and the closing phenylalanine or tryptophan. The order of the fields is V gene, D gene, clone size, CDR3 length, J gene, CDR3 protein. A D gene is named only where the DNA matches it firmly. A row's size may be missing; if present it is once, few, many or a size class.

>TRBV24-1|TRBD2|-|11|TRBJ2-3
ATRRGRTDTQY
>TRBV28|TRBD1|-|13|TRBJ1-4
ASSPRGGENEKLF
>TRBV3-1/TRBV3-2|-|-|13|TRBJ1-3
ASSQGTRSGNTIY
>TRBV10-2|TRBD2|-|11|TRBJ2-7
AATGTSVYEQY
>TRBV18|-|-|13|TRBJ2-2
ASSPRTVNTGELF
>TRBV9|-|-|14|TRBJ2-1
ASSVVQGSSYNEQF
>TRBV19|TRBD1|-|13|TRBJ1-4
ASSIGQATNEKLF
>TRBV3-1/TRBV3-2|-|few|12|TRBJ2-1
ASSPHLEVNEQF
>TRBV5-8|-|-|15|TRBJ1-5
ASTLGRRANSNQPQH
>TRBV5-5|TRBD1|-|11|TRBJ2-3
ASRLTGADTQY